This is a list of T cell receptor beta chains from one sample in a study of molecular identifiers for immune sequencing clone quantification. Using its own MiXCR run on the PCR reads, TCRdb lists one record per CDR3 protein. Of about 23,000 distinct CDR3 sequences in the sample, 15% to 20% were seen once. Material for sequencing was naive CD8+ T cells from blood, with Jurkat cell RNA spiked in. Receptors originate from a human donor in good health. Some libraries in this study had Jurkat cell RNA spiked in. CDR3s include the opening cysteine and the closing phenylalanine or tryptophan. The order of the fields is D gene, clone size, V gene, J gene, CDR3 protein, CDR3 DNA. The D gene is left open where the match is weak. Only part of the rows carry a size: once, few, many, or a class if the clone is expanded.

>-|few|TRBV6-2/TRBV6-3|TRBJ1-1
CASSYSRVAPMNTEAFF
TGTGCCAGCAGTTACTCGCGGGTGGCGCCGATGAACACTGAAGCTTTCTTT
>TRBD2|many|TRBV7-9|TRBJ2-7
CASSPKTSGSYEQYF
TGTGCCAGCAGCCCCAAGACTAGCGGGAGTTACGAGCAGTACTTC
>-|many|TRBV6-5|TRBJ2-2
CASRGAGELFF
TGTGCCAGCAGGGGAGCCGGGGAGCTGTTTTTT
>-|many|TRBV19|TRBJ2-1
CASTHGRLGQFF
TGTGCCAGTACTCATGGGAGGTTAGGGCAGTTCTTC
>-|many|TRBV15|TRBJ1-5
CATSRVGQGGQPQHF
TGTGCCACCAGCAGAGTTGGGCAGGGCGGTCAGCCCCAGCATTTT
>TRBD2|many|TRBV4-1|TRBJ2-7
CASSQISGTRGEQYF
TGCGCCAGCAGCCAAATATCCGGGACTAGGGGCGAGCAGTACTTC
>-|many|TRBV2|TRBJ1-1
CASRLGGAYTEAFF
TGTGCCAGCAGGCTTGGGGGGGCCTACACTGAAGCTTTCTTT
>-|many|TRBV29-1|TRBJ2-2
CSVEDSWTGELFF
TGCAGCGTAGAGGACAGTTGGACCGGGGAGCTGTTTTTT
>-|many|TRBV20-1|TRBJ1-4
CSARDISATNEKLFF
TGCAGTGCTAGGGACATTTCCGCAACTAATGAAAAACTGTTTTTT
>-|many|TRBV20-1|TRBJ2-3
CSAYWGEGTDTQYF
TGCAGTGCCTACTGGGGGGAGGGCACAGATACGCAGTATTTT
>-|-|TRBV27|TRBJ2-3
CASSLWGELSETRLYF
TGTGCCAGCAGTTTATGGGGGGAGTTAAGTGAAACCCGGCTGTATTTT
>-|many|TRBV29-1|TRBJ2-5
CSVEDQSGTQYF
TGCAGCGTTGAAGATCAATCAGGGACCCAGTACTTC
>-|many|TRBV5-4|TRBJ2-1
CASSHAVGAYEQFF
TGTGCCAGCAGCCATGCAGTAGGGGCCTATGAGCAGTTCTTC
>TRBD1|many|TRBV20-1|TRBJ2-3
CSARTGSIDTQYF
TGCAGTGCCCGGACAGGGTCGATAGATACGCAGTATTTT
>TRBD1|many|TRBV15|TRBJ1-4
CATTPGTGHEKLFF
TGTGCCACCACCCCCGGGACAGGTCATGAAAAACTGTTTTTT
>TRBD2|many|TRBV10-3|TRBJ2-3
CAIRSGATGGTDTQYF
TGTGCCATCCGTAGCGGGGCGACTGGGGGCACAGATACGCAGTATTTT
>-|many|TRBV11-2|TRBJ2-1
CASSLVSSSYNEQFF
TGTGCCAGCAGCTTAGTATCCAGCTCCTACAATGAGCAGTTCTTC
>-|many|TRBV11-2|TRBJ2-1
CASSSISGEQFF
TGTGCCAGCAGCTCCATTAGCGGTGAGCAGTTCTTC
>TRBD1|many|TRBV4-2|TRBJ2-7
CASSDWTGLDEQYF
TGTGCCAGCAGCGACTGGACAGGGCTCGACGAGCAGTACTTC
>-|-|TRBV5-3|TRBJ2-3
CASSLPPDTDTQYF
TGTGCCAGCAGCTTGCCTCCAGACACAGATACGCAGTATTTT
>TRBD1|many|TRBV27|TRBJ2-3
CASRTQTGTDTQYF
TGTGCCAGCAGAACCCAGACAGGGACAGATACGCAGTATTTT
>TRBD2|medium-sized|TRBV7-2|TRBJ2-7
CASSLVTSGTLYEQYF
TGTGCCAGCAGCTTAGTGACTAGCGGGACCCTCTACGAGCAGTACTTC
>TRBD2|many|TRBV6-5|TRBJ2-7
CASSYSRTRDPNF
TGTGCCAGCAGTTACTCCCGGACTAGGGATCCAAACTTC
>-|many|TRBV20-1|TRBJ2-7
CSAPGLSSYEQYF
TGCAGTGCCCCGGGACTGAGCTCCTACGAGCAGTACTTC
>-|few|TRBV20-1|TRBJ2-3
CSAQGGVTDTQYF
TGCAGTGCTCAGGGGGGGGTCACAGATACGCAGTATTTT
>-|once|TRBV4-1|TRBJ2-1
CASSHLGGGPTYNEQFF
TGCGCCAGCAGCCACCTAGGCGGGGGCCCGACCTACAATGAGCAGTTCTTC
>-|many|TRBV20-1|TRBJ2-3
CSARSPISWTSTDTQYF
TGCAGTGCTAGAAGTCCAATCTCCTGGACTAGCACAGATACGCAGTATTTT
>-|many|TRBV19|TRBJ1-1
CASSQAFPGSNTEAFF
TGTGCCAGTAGCCAAGCGTTTCCAGGGTCGAACACTGAAGCTTTCTTT
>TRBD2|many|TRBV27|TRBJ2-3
CASSLLASGGAVDTQYF
TGTGCCAGCAGTTTATTGGCTAGCGGGGGGGCCGTAGATACGCAGTATTTT
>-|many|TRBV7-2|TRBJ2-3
CAKGGGTDTQYF
TGTGCCAAAGGGGGGGGTACAGATACGCAGTATTTT
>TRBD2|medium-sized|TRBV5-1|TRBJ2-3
CASSFPAGGQGATDTQYF
TGCGCCAGCAGCTTCCCAGCGGGGGGGCAAGGAGCCACAGATACGCAGTATTTT
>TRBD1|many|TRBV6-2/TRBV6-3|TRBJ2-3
CASSWDSSTDTQYF
TGTGCCAGCAGTTGGGACAGTAGCACAGATACGCAGTATTTT
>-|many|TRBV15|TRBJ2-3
CATSTTFRGTDTQYF
TGTGCCACCAGCACCACCTTCCGGGGAACAGATACGCAGTATTTT
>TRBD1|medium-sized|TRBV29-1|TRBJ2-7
CSVEFRDRGGEQYF
TGCAGCGTTGAATTCCGGGACAGGGGCGGGGAGCAGTACTTC
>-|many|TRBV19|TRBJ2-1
CASSIQGNGNEQFF
TGTGCCAGTAGTATACAGGGAAATGGAAATGAGCAGTTCTTC
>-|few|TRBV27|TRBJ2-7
CASSQKGREYEQYF
TGTGCCAGCAGCCAGAAAGGCAGGGAGTACGAGCAGTACTTC
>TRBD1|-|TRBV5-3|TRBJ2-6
CASSGIRDRGSTNSGANVLTF
TGTGCCAGCAGCGGGATCCGGGACAGGGGATCTACCAACTCTGGGGCCAACGTCCTGACTTTC
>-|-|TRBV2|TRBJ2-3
CASSSPGHPTDTQYF
TGTGCCAGCAGTTCGCCGGGACACCCCACAGATACGCAGTATTTT
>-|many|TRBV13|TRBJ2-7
CASSPDSPYEQYF
TGTGCCAGCAGCCCGGACAGCCCCTACGAGCAGTACTTC
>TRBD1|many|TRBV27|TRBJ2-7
CASSPTGVSEQYF
TGTGCCAGCAGTCCTACAGGGGTAAGCGAGCAGTACTTC
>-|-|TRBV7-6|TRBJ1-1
CASSPGQLNTEAFF
TGTGCCAGCAGCCCTGGACAGCTGAACACTGAAGCTTTCTTT
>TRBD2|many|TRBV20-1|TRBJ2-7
CSARRPPGLAGTANEQYF
TGCAGTGCTAGAAGGCCTCCAGGACTAGCGGGAACTGCTAACGAGCAGTACTTC
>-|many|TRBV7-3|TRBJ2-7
CASSLEQGGYEQYF
TGTGCCAGCAGCTTGGAACAGGGAGGGTACGAGCAGTACTTC
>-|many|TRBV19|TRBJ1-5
CASQGVSYSNQPQHF
TGTGCCAGTCAAGGGGTGAGTTATAGCAATCAGCCCCAGCATTTT
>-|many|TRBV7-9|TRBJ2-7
CASSFPGTYEQYF
TGTGCCAGCAGTTTTCCGGGGACCTACGAGCAGTACTTC
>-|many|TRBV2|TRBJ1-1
CASSDPTNTEAFF
TGTGCCAGCAGTGATCCTACGAACACTGAAGCTTTCTTT
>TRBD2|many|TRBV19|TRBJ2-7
CASSPAGLAAYEQYF
TGTGCCAGTAGTCCCGCCGGACTAGCGGCCTACGAGCAGTACTTC
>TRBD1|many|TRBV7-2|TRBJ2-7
CASSSKTGGQAYEQYF
TGTGCCAGCAGCTCCAAAACAGGGGGCCAAGCCTACGAGCAGTACTTC
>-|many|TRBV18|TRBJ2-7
CASSPTGVEQYF
TGTGCCAGCTCACCTACCGGGGTAGAGCAGTACTTC
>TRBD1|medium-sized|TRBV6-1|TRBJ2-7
CASSTRTGFHEQYF
TGTGCCAGCAGTACCCGGACAGGGTTCCACGAGCAGTACTTC
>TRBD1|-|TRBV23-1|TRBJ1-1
CASSPQGDRGAEAFF
TGCGCCAGCAGCCCCCAGGGGGACAGGGGCGCTGAAGCTTTCTTT
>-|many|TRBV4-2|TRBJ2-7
CASSQDWDNSLGEQYF
TGTGCCAGCAGCCAAGATTGGGATAACAGCTTGGGTGAGCAGTACTTC
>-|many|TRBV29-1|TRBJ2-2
CSVVQGYGTGELFF
TGCAGCGTTGTCCAGGGCTATGGCACCGGGGAGCTGTTTTTT
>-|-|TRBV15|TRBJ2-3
CAASMLVRKKSTDTQYF
TGTGCCGCCAGCATGCTGGTGCGTAAGAAGAGCACAGATACGCAGTATTTT
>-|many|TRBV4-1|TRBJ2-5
CASSPAGIQETQYF
TGCGCCAGCAGCCCCGCGGGCATTCAAGAGACCCAGTACTTC